One and the same sample provided the 3 T cell receptor beta chains below, sequenced in a study of blood T cell repertoires in COVID-19. Measured with immunoSEQ multiplex PCR; TCRdb has only the in-frame clones, and not every one. The table includes 110,000 or so clones, 80% to 90% detected once. The sample consisted of peripheral blood. The receptors were sampled from a woman older than 75 with active or convalescent COVID-19.

The rearrangement uses TRBV10-1 and TRBJ2-5, with D possibly being TRBD1 (6 bases). The V and J ends lost 4 bases and 1 base respectively, with 7 bases between them. The length of the CDR3 is 13 residues. The V gene's germline CDR1 is WNHNN and CDR2 SYGVQD (reference sequence). Here the CDR3 DNA reads TGCGCCAGCAGTGGACAGGTCCAAGAGACCCAGTACTTC. Its translation: CASSGQVQETQYF.

This chain connects TRBV19 to TRBJ1-5; D is unclear. Trimming took 2 bases from V and 2 from J, leaving 19 bases between them. This CDR3 region has 18 residues. Germline values: CDR1 LNHDA, CDR2 SQIVND (reference sequence). In DNA, the CDR3 is TGTGCCAGTAGTATAAGGACCGGACCTTCGAGGGGCAATCAGCCCCAGCATTTT. The encoded protein is CASSIRTGPSRGNQPQHF.

This clone was seen only a few times. The chain employs TRBV3-1 (or the pseudogene TRBV3-2) and TRBJ2-2; maybe TRBD2 (5 bases). Germline V gene sequence: CDR1 LGHDT, CDR2 YNNKEL (reference sequence). Between the trimmed V and J ends, which lost 1 base and 8 bases, there was a span of 11 bases. The CDR3 has 14 residues. Written as DNA, the CDR3 is TGTGCCAGCAGCCAAGGGATCGGCGGGGGGGAGCTGTTTTTT. Amino acid sequence: CASSQGIGGGELFF.